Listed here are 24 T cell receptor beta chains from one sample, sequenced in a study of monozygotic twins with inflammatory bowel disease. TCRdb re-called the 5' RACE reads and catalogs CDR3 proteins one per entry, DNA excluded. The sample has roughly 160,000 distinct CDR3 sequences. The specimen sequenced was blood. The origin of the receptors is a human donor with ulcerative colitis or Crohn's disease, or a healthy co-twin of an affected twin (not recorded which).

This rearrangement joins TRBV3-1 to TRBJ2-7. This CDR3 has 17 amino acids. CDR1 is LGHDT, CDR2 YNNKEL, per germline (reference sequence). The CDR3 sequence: CASSQRPDPREPYEQYF.

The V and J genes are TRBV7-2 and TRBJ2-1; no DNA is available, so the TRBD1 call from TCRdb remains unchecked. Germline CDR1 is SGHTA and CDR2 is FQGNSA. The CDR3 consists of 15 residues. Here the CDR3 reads CASSPWGITYNEQFF.

The CDR3 spells CASSLAGIGAFQPQHF. This chain connects TRBV12-3 or TRBV12-4 to TRBJ1-5; TCRdb proposes TRBD1, but this gene call is untestable without DNA. CDR3 size: 16 residues.

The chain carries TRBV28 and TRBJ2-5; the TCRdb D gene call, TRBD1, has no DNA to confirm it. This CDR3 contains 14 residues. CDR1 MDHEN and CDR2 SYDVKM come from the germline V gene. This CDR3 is CASSLGGLQETQYF.

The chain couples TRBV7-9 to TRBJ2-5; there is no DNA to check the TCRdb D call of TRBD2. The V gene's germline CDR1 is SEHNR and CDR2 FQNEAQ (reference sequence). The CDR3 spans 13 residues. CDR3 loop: CASKRGSGETQYF.

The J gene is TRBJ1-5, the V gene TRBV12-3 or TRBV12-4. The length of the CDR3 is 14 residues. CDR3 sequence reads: CASSLGVINQPQHF.

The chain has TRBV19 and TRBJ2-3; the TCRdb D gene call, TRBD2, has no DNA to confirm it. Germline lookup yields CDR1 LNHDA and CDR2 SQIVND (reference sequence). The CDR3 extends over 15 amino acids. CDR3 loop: CASSFGTSGVGTQYF.

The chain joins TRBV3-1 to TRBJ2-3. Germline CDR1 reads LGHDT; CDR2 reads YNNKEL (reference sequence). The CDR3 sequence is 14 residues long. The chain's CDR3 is CASSQYRLPDTQYF.

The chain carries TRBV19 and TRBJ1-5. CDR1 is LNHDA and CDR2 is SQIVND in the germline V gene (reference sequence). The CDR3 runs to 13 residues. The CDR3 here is CASSIAREQPQHF.

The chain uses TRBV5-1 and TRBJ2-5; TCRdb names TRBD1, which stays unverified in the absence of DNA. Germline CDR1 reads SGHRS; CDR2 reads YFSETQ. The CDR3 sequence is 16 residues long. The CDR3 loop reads CASSGPGQGRRETQYF.

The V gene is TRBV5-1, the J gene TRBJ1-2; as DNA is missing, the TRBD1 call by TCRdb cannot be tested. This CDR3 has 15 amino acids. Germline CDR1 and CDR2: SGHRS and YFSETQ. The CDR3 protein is CASSLVWTGDHGYTF.

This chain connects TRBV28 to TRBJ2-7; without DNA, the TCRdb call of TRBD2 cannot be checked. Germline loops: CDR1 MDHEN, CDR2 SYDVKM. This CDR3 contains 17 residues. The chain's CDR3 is CASSPGDYGGPLYEQYF.

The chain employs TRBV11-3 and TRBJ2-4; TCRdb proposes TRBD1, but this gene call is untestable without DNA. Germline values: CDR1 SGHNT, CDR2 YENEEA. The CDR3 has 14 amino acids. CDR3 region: CASSLRAGENIQYF. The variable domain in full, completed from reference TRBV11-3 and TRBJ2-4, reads EAGVVQSPRYKIIEKKQPVAFWCNPISGHNTLYWYLQNLGQGPELLIRYENEEAVDDSQLPKDRFSAERLKGVDSTLKIQPAELGDSAVYLCASSLRAGENIQYFGAGTRLSVL.

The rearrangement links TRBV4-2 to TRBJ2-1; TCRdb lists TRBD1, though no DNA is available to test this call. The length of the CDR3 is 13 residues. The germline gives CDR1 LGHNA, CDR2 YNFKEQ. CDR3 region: CASSPLGGDEQFF.

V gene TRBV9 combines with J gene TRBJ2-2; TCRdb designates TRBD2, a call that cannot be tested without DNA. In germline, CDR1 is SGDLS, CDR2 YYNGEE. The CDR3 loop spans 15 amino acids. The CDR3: CASSILAGATGELFF.

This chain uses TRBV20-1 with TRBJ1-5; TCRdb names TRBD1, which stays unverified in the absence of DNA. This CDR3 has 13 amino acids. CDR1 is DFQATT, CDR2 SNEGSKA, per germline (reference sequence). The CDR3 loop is CSASPGRGQPQHF.

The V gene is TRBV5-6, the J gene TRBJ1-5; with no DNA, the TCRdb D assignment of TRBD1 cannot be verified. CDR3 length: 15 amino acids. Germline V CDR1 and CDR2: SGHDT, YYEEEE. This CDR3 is CASSSTGHSNQPQHF.

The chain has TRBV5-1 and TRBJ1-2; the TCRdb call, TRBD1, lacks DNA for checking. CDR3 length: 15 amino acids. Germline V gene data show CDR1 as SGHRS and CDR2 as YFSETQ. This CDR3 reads CASRTGTGTNYGYTF.

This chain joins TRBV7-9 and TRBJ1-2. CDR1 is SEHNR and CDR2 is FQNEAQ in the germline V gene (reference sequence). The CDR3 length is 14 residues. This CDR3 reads CASRPTGESGGYTF.

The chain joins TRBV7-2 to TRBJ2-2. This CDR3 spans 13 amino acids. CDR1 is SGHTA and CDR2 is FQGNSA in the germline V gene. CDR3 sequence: CASGLAETGELFF.

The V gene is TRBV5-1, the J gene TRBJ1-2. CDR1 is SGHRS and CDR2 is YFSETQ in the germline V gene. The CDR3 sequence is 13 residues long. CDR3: CASSTRTPGGYTF. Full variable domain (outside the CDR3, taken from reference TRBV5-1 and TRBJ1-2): KAGVTQTPRYLIKTRGQQVTLSCSPISGHRSVSWYQQTPGQGLQFLFEYFSETQRNKGNFPGRFSGRQFSNSRSEMNVSTLELGDSALYLCASSTRTPGGYTFGSGTRLTVV.

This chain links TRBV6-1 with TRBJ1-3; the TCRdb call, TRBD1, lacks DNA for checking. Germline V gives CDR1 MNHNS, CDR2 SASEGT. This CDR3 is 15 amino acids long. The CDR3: CASRITGSSGNTIYF.

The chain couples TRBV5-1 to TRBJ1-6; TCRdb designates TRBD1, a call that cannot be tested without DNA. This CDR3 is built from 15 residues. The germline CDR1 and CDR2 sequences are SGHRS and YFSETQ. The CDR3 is CASSLATTGNSPLHF.

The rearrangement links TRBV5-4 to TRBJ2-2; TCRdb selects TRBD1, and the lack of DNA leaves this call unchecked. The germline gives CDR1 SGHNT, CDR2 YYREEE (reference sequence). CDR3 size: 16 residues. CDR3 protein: CASSLEVAAGVGELFF.